These 19 T cell receptor beta chains originate from one sample sequenced in a study of blood T cell repertoires in COVID-19. The assay was immunoSEQ multiplex PCR, and TCRdb's table has in-frame clones only and misses some. In the table there are tens of thousands of clones, 80% to 90% of which are singletons. Sequenced input: peripheral blood. Every receptor here comes from a man in his forties with COVID-19, enrolled during active disease.

The J gene is TRBJ1-2, the V gene TRBV28; possibly TRBD1 for D (6 bases). The germline V and J ends were trimmed by 1 base and 6 bases, with 15 bases remaining between them. CDR1 MDHEN and CDR2 SYDVKM come from the germline V gene. The CDR3 totals 15 residues. The CDR3 DNA reads TGTGCCAGCAGTTTATCGGACAGAACATTGAATGGCTACACCTTC. Encoded protein: CASSLSDRTLNGYTF.

The chain is built from TRBV3-1 (or the pseudogene TRBV3-2) and TRBJ2-1; D is possibly TRBD1 (5 bases). This CDR3 spans 15 amino acids. V was pared by 0 bases and J by 8 bases, with 14 bases between. Germline CDR1 reads LGHDT; CDR2 reads YNNKEL (reference sequence). In nucleotides, the CDR3 is TGTGCCAGCAGCCAAGATGTGAACCAGGGCTATGAGCAGTTCTTC. Translation: CASSQDVNQGYEQFF.

The rearrangement links TRBV7-9 to TRBJ1-1; D is unresolved. The CDR3 runs to 13 residues. V lost 4 bases to trimming and J lost 10 bases, with 16 bases between them. Germline loops: CDR1 SEHNR, CDR2 FQNEAQ (reference sequence). CDR3 nucleotide sequence: TGTGCCAGCAGCTCCGTCCCTGGGCGTGTAGCTTTCTTT. It translates to CASSSVPGRVAFF.

The chain recombines TRBV6-5 with TRBJ2-7, with a tentative D call TRBD1 (5 bases). V was trimmed by 8 bases and J by 0 bases, leaving 11 bases between them. This CDR3 comprises 13 residues. Germline V gene data show CDR1 as MNHEY and CDR2 as SVGAGI. This CDR3 reads CASGKDNSYEQYF. The CDR3 DNA is TGTGCCAGCGGAAAGGACAACTCCTACGAGCAGTACTTC.

This clone was found a few times. The V call is TRBV10-2, the J call TRBJ1-3; D is unclear. The germline gives CDR1 WSHSY, CDR2 SAAADI. V lost 2 bases and J lost 0, with 8 bases in between. The CDR3 is 15 residues long. This CDR3 reads CASSEGAVSGNTIYF. The CDR3 DNA follows: TGCGCCAGCAGTGAGGGTGCGGTCTCTGGAAACACCATATATTTT.

The chain carries TRBV4-1 and TRBJ1-5; D is unresolved. CDR3 length: 16 residues. The V end lost 0 bases, the J end lost 0 bases, and 9 bases lay between the germline ends. Germline-derived CDR1 and CDR2 are MGHRA and YSYEKL. CDR3 in amino acids: CASSQEGPNSNQPQHF. The CDR3, as DNA: TGCGCCAGCAGCCAAGAGGGCCCGAATAGCAATCAGCCCCAGCATTTT.

The sample holds a few counts of this clone. The chain recombines TRBV7-9 with TRBJ2-2, with D unresolved. This CDR3 contains 12 residues. The germline V gene encodes CDR1 SEHNR and CDR2 FQNEAQ (reference sequence). Trimming stripped 4 bases from V and 13 bases from J, with 13 bases between. The chain's CDR3 is CASSSLTAALFF. Written as DNA, the CDR3 is TGTGCCAGCAGCTCCTTGACTGCTGCGCTGTTTTTT.

The chain employs TRBV4-1 and TRBJ2-5, with 9 positions matching TRBD2. With V trimmed by 1 base and J by 3 bases, 6 bases remained unmatched. CDR1 is MGHRA and CDR2 is YSYEKL in the germline V gene. The CDR3 extends over 16 amino acids. CDR3 protein: CASSQGDLAGKETQYF. Written as DNA, the CDR3 is TGCGCCAGCAGCCAAGGTGATCTAGCGGGAAAAGAGACCCAGTACTTC.

This CDR3 is CASSLIPADTDTQYF. CDR3 DNA sequence: TGTGCCAGCAGCCTAATTCCAGCGGACACAGATACGCAGTATTTT. The chain recombines TRBV5-8 with TRBJ2-3; D may be TRBD2 (5 bases). V shed 4 bases and J shed 2 bases, with 14 bases lying between them. The germline gives CDR1 SGHTS, CDR2 YDEGEE. CDR3 length: 15 amino acids.

The chain is built from TRBV9 and TRBJ2-2; tentatively, D is TRBD2 (5 bases). Trimming stripped 2 bases from V and 4 bases from J, with 6 bases between. The CDR3 spans 13 residues. Looked up from germline, CDR1 is SGDLS and CDR2 is YYNGEE. CDR3 sequence: CASSVGSTGELFF. In nucleotides, the CDR3 is TGTGCCAGCAGCGTTGGGAGCACCGGGGAGCTGTTTTTT.

The chain recombines TRBV2 with TRBJ2-5; 7 bases are a match to TRBD2. The germline gives CDR1 SNHLY, CDR2 FYNNEI. After removal of 4 bases from V and 2 bases from J, the junction contained 7 bases not matched to a gene. This CDR3 has 15 residues. The CDR3 sequence is CASSVDGTIQETQYF. CDR3 DNA: TGTGCCAGCAGTGTAGACGGGACTATACAAGAGACCCAGTACTTC.

This sequence joins TRBV19 and TRBJ2-1, with D possibly TRBD2 on 5 matching bases. V lost 5 bases and J 5 bases, leaving 16 bases between the germline ends. Germline loops: CDR1 LNHDA, CDR2 SQIVND (reference sequence). This CDR3 is built from 15 residues. In DNA, the CDR3 is TGTGCCAGTAGTGACTCTGAGGGTGGTGACAATGAGCAGTTCTTC. Encoded protein: CASSDSEGGDNEQFF.

This chain connects TRBV7-9 to TRBJ1-2; D might be TRBD1 (5 bases). Germline V gene lookup returns CDR1 SEHNR and CDR2 FQNEAQ (reference sequence). The CDR3 is 14 amino acids. The V gene lost 5 bases and the J gene lost 5 bases, with 15 bases spanning the gap. This CDR3 reads CASSQTDQPYGYTF. CDR3 sequence (DNA): TGTGCCAGCAGCCAGACAGATCAACCTTATGGCTACACCTTC.

The J gene is TRBJ1-2, the V gene TRBV6-5; D might be TRBD1 (6 bases). CDR1 and CDR2 (germline): MNHEY, SVGAGI. The V gene lost 6 bases and the J gene lost 2 bases, with 13 bases spanning the gap. The CDR3 totals 14 residues. The CDR3 loop is CASSPSTGNYGYTF. CDR3 in DNA: TGTGCCAGCAGCCCCTCTACAGGGAACTATGGCTACACCTTC.

The J gene is TRBJ2-3, the V gene TRBV1; the table's TRBD2 call for D was not verified on the DNA. TRBV1 is termed a pseudogene. This CDR3 is 16 amino acids long. The CDR3 nucleotides read TGCACCAGCAGCCAAGATTTGGGGGGGGGCACAGATACGCAGTATTTT. This codes for CTSSQDLGGGTDTQYF.

This chain uses TRBV11-3 with TRBJ1-1; 10 bases agree with TRBD1. The CDR3 is 15 amino acids. V dropped 0 bases and J dropped 3; count of bases not matched to a gene: 1. The germline V gene has CDR1 SGHNT and CDR2 YENEEA. The CDR3 sequence is CASSLDGTGDTEAFF. CDR3 nucleotide sequence: TGTGCCAGCAGCTTAGACGGGACAGGGGACACTGAAGCTTTCTTT.

A few counts support this clone. DNA for the CDR3: TGTGCCACCAGCCCTACGGACAGGGGTCGAGAGACCCAGTACTTC. It is translated as CATSPTDRGRETQYF. The chain couples TRBV24-1 to TRBJ2-5; 9 bases are shared with TRBD1. Germline lookup yields CDR1 KGHDR and CDR2 SFDVKD. The CDR3 loop spans 15 amino acids. Trimming removed 7 bases from V and 4 bases from J; junction bases left unmatched: 9.

This clone was counted a single time. This sequence joins TRBV28 and TRBJ1-4, with a possible D match to TRBD1 (5 bases). The ends were cut back, 3 bases at V and 6 bases at J, with 14 bases in the middle. Germline loops: CDR1 MDHEN, CDR2 SYDVKM. The CDR3 has 15 residues. The CDR3 sequence is CASSFWGGKHEKLFF. The CDR3 nucleotides are TGTGCCAGCAGTTTTTGGGGGGGAAAACATGAAAAACTGTTTTTT.

The V gene is TRBV27, the J gene TRBJ2-7, with 7 bases matching TRBD2. There are 14 residues in the CDR3. Germline V lookup: CDR1 MNHEY, CDR2 SMNVEV (reference sequence). The trim removed 6 bases at V and 3 bases at J, leaving 8 bases unmatched. CDR3 nucleotide sequence: TGTGCCAGCAGGGGCCGGGGGGAGTTCTACGAGCAGTACTTC. This translates into CASRGRGEFYEQYF.